The 10 T cell receptor beta chains reported below all come from one sample, sequenced in a study of control samples from healthy donors and cancer patients. The data were produced by immunoSEQ multiplex PCR, yet TCRdb's version contains in-frame clones alone and is incomplete. The sample carries tens of thousands of clones, around 91% recorded once. Material for sequencing was blood. These receptors originate from a young man in good health.

To note about this clone: The germline gene is not matched at one end of the junction; a read error may be the cause. The chain links TRBV5-1 to TRBJ2-7; 10 bases are a match to TRBD2. Germline V gene data show CDR1 as SGHRS and CDR2 as YFSETQ. The CDR3 sequence is 13 residues long. Here the CDR3 DNA reads TGCGCCCGCAGCGGGGGGGGACTGCACGAGCAGTACTTC. This gives the protein CARSGGGLHEQYF.

The chain combines TRBV3-1 (or the pseudogene TRBV3-2) with TRBJ2-7; 10 bases are a match to TRBD1. Trimming removed 3 bases from V and 3 bases from J; junction bases left unmatched: 14. The CDR3 has 18 residues. The V gene's germline CDR1 is LGHDT and CDR2 YNNKEL (reference sequence). The CDR3 nucleotides are TGTGCCAGCAGCCACAAGTTTATTTGGGACAGGGGCGGCTACGAGCAGTACTTC. Translating gives CASSHKFIWDRGGYEQYF.

This clone was seen only once. At one boundary the junction diverges from the germline segment, which might be a read error. The CDR3 DNA reads as TGTGCCAGCAGTAACACAGGGGATCAGTCCCAGCATTTT. This codes for CASSNTGDQSQHF. The chain is built from TRBV6-5 and TRBJ1-5; 7 nucleotides align to TRBD1. Germline CDR1 MNHEY, CDR2 SVGAGI. This CDR3 comprises 13 residues.

J is TRBJ1-2 and V is TRBV4-2; 8 positions match TRBD1. J lost 4 bases, V lost 1 base, and 8 bases had no gene match. Germline loops: CDR1 LGHNA, CDR2 YNFKEQ. The CDR3 spans 16 residues. The CDR3 is CASSQVQQQGGYGYTF. The CDR3 DNA sequence: TGTGCCAGCAGCCAAGTCCAACAACAGGGGGGCTATGGCTACACCTTC.

The gene calls are TRBV28 and TRBJ1-5; TRBD1 is a possible D gene (5 bases). The ends were cut back, 8 bases at V and 9 bases at J, with 23 bases in the middle. The CDR3 length is 15 residues. In germline, CDR1 is MDHEN, CDR2 SYDVKM. CDR3 DNA: TGTGCCAGCTCCTTAGACCGGGCAGGTCAGGGGCCCCAGCATTTT. It yields the protein CASSLDRAGQGPQHF.

The chain joins TRBV11-2 to TRBJ2-1; unclear D gene. The CDR3 runs 13 residues. Germline V gene lookup returns CDR1 SGHAT and CDR2 FQNNGV. V lost 5 bases, J lost 9 bases, and 14 bases lay in between. The CDR3 region has the DNA TGTGCCAGCAGCCTCAATTCCAATCCTGAGCAGTTCTTC. Its translation is CASSLNSNPEQFF.

The chain couples TRBV7-3 to TRBJ2-7; the D gene is possibly TRBD1 (5 bases). CDR1 SGHTA and CDR2 FQGTGA come from the germline V gene. Trimming took off 2 bases at V and 3 bases at J, with 11 bases between the two ends. The CDR3 runs to 14 residues. CDR3 sequence reads: CASSLYQGSYEQYF. In nucleotides, the CDR3 is TGTGCCAGCAGCTTATACCAGGGAAGCTACGAGCAGTACTTC.

The CDR3 DNA is TGTGCCAGCAGTTTTAGCGGGGGGGGATACAATGAGCAGTTCTTC. Translating it yields CASSFSGGGYNEQFF. J is TRBJ2-1 and V is TRBV6-5; 11 bases are a match to TRBD2. Germline CDR1 MNHEY, CDR2 SVGAGI. CDR3 size: 15 residues. V shed 4 bases, J shed 4 bases, and the junction held 3 bases outside the gene matches.

The gene calls are TRBV7-2 and TRBJ2-1; the match to TRBD2 covers 7 bases. The V segment lost 5 bases and the J segment 9 bases; nucleotides outside the gene matches: 7. Germline CDR1 is SGHTA and CDR2 is FQGNSA. This CDR3 contains 13 residues. CDR3 sequence: CASSRRRESEQFF. The CDR3 nucleotides are TGTGCCAGCAGCCGTCGGCGGGAGAGTGAGCAGTTCTTC.

The J gene is TRBJ2-1, the V gene TRBV2; 10 bases line up with TRBD2. V lost 3 bases to trimming and J lost 8 bases; unmatched junction nucleotides: 7. Looked up from germline, CDR1 is SNHLY and CDR2 is FYNNEI. There are 15 residues in the CDR3. The DNA for the CDR3 is TGTGCCAGCAGTGACCCAGCGGGAGGGTGGGATGAGCAGTTCTTC. Protein sequence: CASSDPAGGWDEQFF.